This TCR beta chain comes out of a study of CD8 T cells in ankylosing spondylitis. This CDR3 comprises 15 residues. Germline assignment: CDR1 DFQATT and CDR2 SNEGSKA (reference sequence). Trimming cost V 0 bases and J 5 bases; bases outside gene matches: 7. Ten or more counts support this clonotype. As yet, its antigen is unknown. Libraries of TCR beta came from quantitative 5'-RACE with molecular barcodes. TCRdb used MiXCR to reprocess the 5' RACE reads, holding one entry per CDR3 protein. This table holds approximately 500,000 distinct CDR3 sequences, about an eighth found once. Study observations and caveats: Ankylosing spondylitis blood appeared to carry a characteristic TCR beta motif of roughly 8 highly homologous variants. Disease-linked clones reportedly showed significant enrichment in matched ankylosing spondylitis synovial fluid. Prior literature has documented some motif variants in synovial fluid and blood from reactive arthritis.

The TCR was taken from a male donor with ankylosing spondylitis. Sequencing input: blood, either unsorted or a sorted T cell fraction (not recorded which). The chain recombines TRBV20-1 with TRBJ2-7; 10 bases match TRBD2. Written as DNA, the CDR3 is TGCAGTGCTAGAGATACCCTAGCGGGAGCCCACGAGCAGTACTTC. Its protein is CSARDTLAGAHEQYF.